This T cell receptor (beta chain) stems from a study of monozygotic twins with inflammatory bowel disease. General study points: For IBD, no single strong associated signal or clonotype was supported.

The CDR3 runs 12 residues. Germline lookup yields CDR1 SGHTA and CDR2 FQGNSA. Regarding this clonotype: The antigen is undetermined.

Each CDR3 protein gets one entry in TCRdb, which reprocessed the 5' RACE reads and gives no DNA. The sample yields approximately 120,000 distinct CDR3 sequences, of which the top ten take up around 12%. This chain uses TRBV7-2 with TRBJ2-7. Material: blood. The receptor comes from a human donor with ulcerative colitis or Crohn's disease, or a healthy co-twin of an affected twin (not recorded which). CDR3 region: CASSLDSFEQYF. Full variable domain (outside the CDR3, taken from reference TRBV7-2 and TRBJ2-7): GAGVSQSPSNKVTEKGKDVELRCDPISGHTALYWYRQSLGQGLEFLIYFQGNSAPDKSGLPSDRFSAERTGGSVSTLTIQRTQQEDSAVYLCASSLDSFEQYFGPGTRLTVT.